A single sample is the source of the 27 T cell receptor beta chains below, sequenced in a study of T cell responses to AZD1222 COVID-19 vaccine. The data were produced by immunoSEQ multiplex PCR, yet TCRdb's version contains in-frame clones alone and is incomplete. The sample holds 130,000 to 150,000 clones; over 75% are singletons and the top ten take 3.4%. The material sequenced was peripheral blood, taken on day 0 of AZD1222 vaccination. The source is an adult in good health.

This clone was seen more than once but under ten times. The chain employs TRBV5-4 and TRBJ1-2; tentative D call: TRBD1 (6 bases). Deletions cut 5 bases from V and 4 bases from J, with 12 bases between. Germline CDR1 is SGHNT and CDR2 is YYREEE (reference sequence). This CDR3 has 13 residues. The chain's CDR3 is CASRSDRSYGYTF. The CDR3 DNA reads TGTGCCAGCAGGTCTGACAGGAGCTATGGCTACACCTTC.

The chain combines TRBV19 with TRBJ2-2; D ambiguous. The CDR3 loop spans 14 amino acids. CDR1 LNHDA and CDR2 SQIVND come from the germline V gene (reference sequence). V lost 4 bases and J lost 4, with 10 bases in between. In nucleotides, the CDR3 is TGTGCCAGTAGTAGGACGGCCGGCACCGGGGAGCTGTTTTTT. This gives the protein CASSRTAGTGELFF.

V usage is TRBV7-9 and J usage is TRBJ1-4, with 9 positions matching TRBD1. Trimming took 1 base from V and 1 from J; bases not matched to a gene: 1. In germline, CDR1 is SEHNR, CDR2 FQNEAQ (reference sequence). The CDR3 has 16 residues. CDR3 DNA sequence: TGTGCCAGCAGCTTAGGGACAGGGGAAACTAATGAAAAACTGTTTTTT. Its protein product is CASSLGTGETNEKLFF.

The J gene is TRBJ2-3, the V gene TRBV7-8, with 14 bases that match TRBD2. CDR1 SGHVS and CDR2 FQNEAQ come from the germline V gene. The CDR3 totals 15 residues. V shed 6 bases and J 6 bases; nucleotides not matched to a gene: 5. CDR3: CASRLTSGGVDTQYF. CDR3 DNA: TGTGCCAGCAGGCTGACTAGCGGGGGGGTGGATACGCAGTATTTT.

This clone was detected only once. The chain is built from TRBV6-5 and TRBJ1-1; possibly TRBD1 for D (5 bases). CDR1 is MNHEY, CDR2 SVGAGI, per germline. Trimming pared 2 bases from V and 3 bases from J, leaving 7 bases between. The CDR3 loop spans 13 amino acids. The CDR3: CASSYGGDTEAFF. The CDR3 nucleotides are TGTGCCAGCAGTTACGGGGGGGACACTGAAGCTTTCTTT.

This sequence joins TRBV5-6 and TRBJ2-5; TRBD2 matches 14 bases. CDR1 and CDR2 from the germline V gene are SGHDT and YYEEEE. The CDR3 has 17 amino acids. Unmatched junction bases numbered 12, after V lost 4 bases and J lost 7 bases. The CDR3 coding sequence is TGTGCCAGCAGCGTTTCGGGACTAGCGGGAGCTTGGGGGACCCAGTACTTC. It codes for CASSVSGLAGAWGTQYF.

The chain carries TRBV30 and TRBJ1-6; a possible D gene is TRBD1 (5 bases). Germline lookup yields CDR1 GTSNPN and CDR2 SVGIG (reference sequence). V lost 2 bases, J lost 6 bases, and 17 bases lay in between. The CDR3 contains 16 residues. CDR3 DNA: TGTGCCTGGAGTCTCCAAAGGGGTAACGGTAATTCACCCCTCCACTTT. Protein sequence: CAWSLQRGNGNSPLHF.

The rearrangement joins TRBV2 to TRBJ2-2, with D hard to call. From germline, CDR1 is SNHLY and CDR2 FYNNEI. Trimming left V 6 bases short and J 6 bases short, with 14 bases between. This CDR3 has 14 amino acids. CDR3 loop: CASRPEFGAGELFF. The DNA of the CDR3 is TGTGCCAGCAGGCCAGAGTTTGGAGCCGGGGAGCTGTTTTTT.

The chain joins TRBV18 to TRBJ1-1; tentatively, D is TRBD1 (5 bases). V dropped 3 bases and J dropped 4 bases, with 15 bases sitting between them. This CDR3 is 15 amino acids long. Germline CDR1 is KGHSH and CDR2 is LQKENI. Here the CDR3 DNA reads TGTGCCAGCTCACCTCTGTCTCAGGGCATCACTGAAGCTTTCTTT. Its translation: CASSPLSQGITEAFF.

This rearrangement joins TRBV27 to TRBJ2-5; perhaps TRBD1 as D (12 bases). The CDR3 runs to 20 residues. The germline V gene encodes CDR1 MNHEY and CDR2 SMNVEV (reference sequence). Between the trimmed V and J ends, which lost 6 bases and 4 bases, there was a span of 33 bases. CDR3: CASSQRDRGQLAGVGETQYF. The CDR3 DNA follows: TGTGCCAGCAGCCAGCGGGACAGGGGGCAACTAGCGGGAGTCGGAGAGACCCAGTACTTC.

This CDR3 is CSASRGYGYTF. The DNA of the CDR3 is TGCAGTGCTTCCCGTGGGTATGGCTACACCTTC. The V call is TRBV20-1, the J call TRBJ1-2; D remains ambiguous. The V and J ends lost 5 bases and 5 bases respectively, with 9 bases between them. Germline V lookup: CDR1 DFQATT, CDR2 SNEGSKA (reference sequence). The CDR3 runs 11 residues.

The chain has TRBV25-1 and TRBJ1-4, with unresolved D. Trimming pared 0 bases from V and 14 bases from J, leaving 13 bases between. CDR1 and CDR2 from the germline V gene are MGHDK and SYGVNS. This CDR3 has 13 amino acids. CDR3 sequence (DNA): TGTGCCAGCAGTGAATATCGGGAGGGTACCCTGTTTTTT. This sequence encodes CASSEYREGTLFF. The full variable domain, completed using reference TRBV25-1 and TRBJ1-4, is EADIYQTPRYLVIGTGKKITLECSQTMGHDKMYWYQQDPGMELHLIHYSYGVNSTEKGDLSSESTVSRIRTEHFPLTLESARPSHTSQYLCASSEYREGTLFFGSGTQLSVL.

The genes are TRBV7-8 and TRBJ1-2; D perhaps matches TRBD1 (5 bases). The germline V and J ends were trimmed by 2 bases and 0 bases, with 28 bases remaining between them. The CDR3 contains 21 residues. Germline CDR1 SGHVS, CDR2 FQNEAQ. The CDR3 DNA reads as TGTGCCAGCAGCTTACGCTCGATGCCTAGTGGAGCCCGGGACCCTAACTATGGCTACACCTTC. This sequence encodes CASSLRSMPSGARDPNYGYTF. The full variable domain, rest sourced from reference TRBV7-8 and TRBJ1-2, is GAGVSQSPRYKVAKRGQDVALRCDPISGHVSLFWYQQALGQGPEFLTYFQNEAQLDKSGLPSDRFFAERPEGSVSTLKIQRTQQEDSAVYLCASSLRSMPSGARDPNYGYTFGSGTRLTVV.

The chain links TRBV6-5 to TRBJ1-1, with a tentative D call TRBD1 (5 bases). Germline V gene sequence: CDR1 MNHEY, CDR2 SVGAGI. Trimming removed 6 bases at V and 1 base at J, with 15 bases between. The CDR3 contains 15 residues. DNA for the CDR3: TGTGCCAGCAGGCCGGGGCGGGGAGCGAACACTGAAGCTTTCTTT. It yields the protein CASRPGRGANTEAFF.

The chain recombines TRBV3-1 (or the pseudogene TRBV3-2) with TRBJ1-2; 10 nucleotides match TRBD1. With V trimmed by 4 bases and J by 4 bases, 6 bases remained unmatched. CDR1 is LGHDT, CDR2 YNNKEL, per germline (reference sequence). The CDR3 has 15 residues. CDR3 coding DNA: TGTGCCAGCAGCCCACCGGGACAGGGGCTCTATGGCTACACCTTC. This translates into CASSPPGQGLYGYTF.

The rearrangement joins TRBV6-5 to TRBJ1-1; D gene uncertain. There are 14 residues in the CDR3. Germline V gene data show CDR1 as MNHEY and CDR2 as SVGAGI. Trimming left V 2 bases short and J 1 base short, with 8 bases between. The DNA of the CDR3 is TGTGCCAGCAGTTACACCATGTGGAACACTGAAGCTTTCTTT. It codes for CASSYTMWNTEAFF.

The V and J genes are TRBV15 and TRBJ2-2; unclear D gene. CDR1 is LNHNV, CDR2 YYDKDF, per germline (reference sequence). The V and J ends lost 0 bases and 7 bases respectively, with 6 bases between them. This CDR3 spans 13 amino acids. CDR3 loop: CATSRDLGGELFF. The CDR3 bases are TGTGCCACCAGCAGAGATCTCGGCGGGGAGCTGTTTTTT.

The chain links TRBV7-3 to TRBJ1-2; D gene ambiguous. The V and J ends lost 5 bases and 5 bases respectively, with 9 bases between them. Germline CDR1 is SGHTA and CDR2 is FQGTGA. The CDR3 is 12 amino acids. In DNA, the CDR3 is TGTGCCAGCAGCCCCCCCGGGTATGGCTACACCTTC. It encodes CASSPPGYGYTF.

This clone has more than one count but fewer than ten. The chain employs TRBV7-2 and TRBJ1-4; TRBD1 might be the D (5 bases). From germline, CDR1 is SGHTA and CDR2 FQGNSA. Trimming shortened V by 1 base and J by 5 bases, and 14 bases separated the two germline ends. The CDR3 is made up of 16 amino acids. CDR3 sequence reads: CASSLVSGRVNEKLFF. The CDR3 region has the DNA TGTGCCAGCAGCTTAGTTTCGGGACGTGTGAATGAAAAACTGTTTTTT.

The chain carries TRBV2 and TRBJ1-1; D possibly corresponds to TRBD1 (5 bases). Trimming cost V 4 bases and J 1 base, with 10 bases left between them. The CDR3 spans 14 residues. CDR1 SNHLY and CDR2 FYNNEI come from the germline V gene. The DNA of the CDR3 is TGTGCCAGCAGTGGGACATTTAAGAACACTGAAGCTTTCTTT. It yields the protein CASSGTFKNTEAFF.

V gene TRBV6-5 combines with J gene TRBJ1-2, with D possibly being TRBD1 (5 bases). Trimming shortened V by 4 bases and J by 12 bases, and 18 bases separated the two germline ends. The germline CDR1 and CDR2 sequences are MNHEY and SVGAGI. The CDR3 loop spans 13 amino acids. CDR3 DNA: TGTGCCAGCAGTTCGTTCTTGGGGCGAGAGAACACCTTC. As protein: CASSSFLGRENTF.

The chain uses TRBV4-3 and TRBJ1-6; D is unclear. This CDR3 has 15 residues. V was trimmed by 2 bases and J by 9 bases, leaving 14 bases between them. CDR1 LGHNA and CDR2 YSLEER come from the germline V gene. The CDR3 protein is CASSQSRYDGSPLHF. CDR3 DNA: TGCGCCAGCAGCCAAAGTCGGTACGATGGTTCACCCCTCCACTTT.

This clone has just a few counts. The rearrangement joins TRBV5-5 to TRBJ2-6, with no clear D. The CDR3 length is 15 residues. In germline, CDR1 is SGHKS, CDR2 YYEKEE (reference sequence). Trimming stripped 0 bases from V and 4 bases from J, with 8 bases between. CDR3 coding DNA: TGTGCCAGCAGCTTGGGGAGCTTGGGGGCCAACGTCCTGACTTTC. This sequence encodes CASSLGSLGANVLTF. The variable domain in full, completed from reference TRBV5-5 and TRBJ2-6, reads DAGVTQSPTHLIKTRGQQVTLRCSPISGHKSVSWYQQVLGQGPQFIFQYYEKEERGRGNFPDRFSARQFPNYSSELNVNALLLGDSALYLCASSLGSLGANVLTFGAGSRLTVL.

The DNA of the CDR3 is TGTGCCAGCAGCCCTGGGACCTTAGAGCAGCCCCAGCATTTT. It specifies CASSPGTLEQPQHF. This chain connects TRBV7-6 to TRBJ1-5, with D possibly being TRBD1 (5 bases). This CDR3 region has 14 residues. Looked up from germline, CDR1 is SGHVS and CDR2 is FNYEAQ. V lost 5 bases and J lost 7, with 15 bases in between.

V gene TRBV27 combines with J gene TRBJ2-7; TRBD2 might be the D (6 bases). This CDR3 spans 14 amino acids. CDR1 is MNHEY and CDR2 is SMNVEV in the germline V gene (reference sequence). Trimming pared 6 bases from V and 1 base from J, leaving 13 bases between. The CDR3 reads CASRAGLGSYEQYF. CDR3 in DNA: TGTGCCAGCAGGGCGGGACTGGGTTCCTACGAGCAGTACTTC.

This clone was detected only a few times. V usage is TRBV10-3 and J usage is TRBJ1-1; D may be TRBD1 (5 bases). Trimming removed 2 bases from V and 0 bases from J, with 10 bases in between. The germline gives CDR1 ENHRY, CDR2 SYGVKD. This CDR3 spans 15 amino acids. CDR3 amino acids: CAISEGDRVNTEAFF. The CDR3 region has the DNA TGTGCCATCAGTGAGGGAGACAGAGTGAACACTGAAGCTTTCTTT.

The rearrangement joins TRBV18 to TRBJ1-1; D not resolved. V lost 3 bases to trimming and J lost 6 bases, with 14 bases between them. The CDR3 loop spans 14 amino acids. Germline assignment: CDR1 KGHSH and CDR2 LQKENI. As DNA, the CDR3 is TGTGCCAGCTCACCGAAAAGTTTGCTCGCTGAAGCTTTCTTT. This encodes CASSPKSLLAEAFF.